Listed here are 11 T cell receptor beta chains from one sample, sequenced in a study of blood T cell repertoires in COVID-19. Here immunoSEQ multiplex PCR was the method, and the copy in TCRdb shows in-frame clones only, minus some. The repertoire holds over 150,000 clones, with around 83% as singletons. Sequenced sample: peripheral blood. All receptors come from a human donor in a cohort sampled during active COVID-19.

The chain is built from TRBV11-1 and TRBJ2-7; D is perhaps TRBD2 (5 bases). CDR1 is SGHAT, CDR2 FQDESV, per germline (reference sequence). Trimming took 5 bases from V and 1 from J, leaving 9 bases between them. The CDR3 totals 13 residues. The CDR3 nucleotides are TGTGCCAGCAGCCCGACGGGGTCCTACGAGCAGTACTTC. This codes for CASSPTGSYEQYF.

The chain joins TRBV6-5 to TRBJ2-7, with 10 bases aligning to TRBD1. Germline V gene sequence: CDR1 MNHEY, CDR2 SVGAGI. CDR3 length: 13 residues. Germline trimming cut 8 bases from V and 3 bases from J; bases unmatched to any gene: 4. CDR3 bases: TGTGCCAGCGATGACAGGGGGCTCTACGAGCAGTACTTC. It codes for CASDDRGLYEQYF.

The V and J genes are TRBV29-1 and TRBJ1-1; no reliable D call. Germline CDR1 and CDR2: SQVTM and ANQGSEA. V was shortened by 4 bases and J by 6 bases, with 9 bases between the two germline ends. This CDR3 has 11 amino acids. In DNA, the CDR3 is TGCAGCGTTGGAATGGCGGCTGAAGCTTTCTTT. Its translation: CSVGMAAEAFF.

V is TRBV7-2 and J is TRBJ1-1; 8 positions match TRBD1. Trimming took 1 base from V and 7 from J; bases not matched to a gene: 2. The CDR3 consists of 13 residues. Germline CDR1 and CDR2: SGHTA and FQGNSA. CDR3 DNA: TGTGCCAGCAGCTTAGGGGGACAGGTTGAAGCTTTCTTT. Translating gives CASSLGGQVEAFF.

This chain connects TRBV9 to TRBJ2-1; TRBD2 is a possible D gene (6 bases). V was pared by 0 bases and J by 9 bases, with 16 bases between. This CDR3 has 15 residues. Germline V gene lookup returns CDR1 SGDLS and CDR2 YYNGEE. CDR3 DNA sequence: TGTGCCAGCAGCGTAGGGGACTCTGGGATAGGTGAGCAGTTCTTC. This codes for CASSVGDSGIGEQFF.

The chain is built from TRBV5-4 and TRBJ2-7; 7 nucleotides align to TRBD2. The CDR3 is 15 residues long. Germline CDR1 reads SGHNT; CDR2 reads YYREEE (reference sequence). The V gene end was trimmed by 0 bases and the J gene end by 4 bases; junction bases not matched to a gene: 7. For the CDR3, the DNA is TGTGCCAGCAGCTTGGTCGGGGGAGGGCCGTACGAGCAGTACTTC. The encoded protein is CASSLVGGGPYEQYF.

The gene calls are TRBV2 and TRBJ2-7, with no clear D. The germline gives CDR1 SNHLY, CDR2 FYNNEI. The CDR3 contains 14 residues. V lost 2 bases and J lost 2, with 10 bases in between. The chain's CDR3 is CASSENSFTYEQYF. In DNA, the CDR3 is TGTGCCAGCAGTGAAAACAGCTTTACCTACGAGCAGTACTTC.

This chain joins TRBV29-1 and TRBJ2-7; TRBD1 matches 7 bases. V lost 4 bases and J lost 5; bases outside the gene matches: 17. CDR3 length: 16 amino acids. The germline CDR1 and CDR2 sequences are SQVTM and ANQGSEA. The CDR3 coding sequence is TGCAGCGTTGTGTGGCTCAGGACAGGATTCGGGAACGAGCAGTACTTC. Encoded protein: CSVVWLRTGFGNEQYF.

This chain uses TRBV28 with TRBJ2-1; D unresolved. Trimming took 1 base from V and 0 from J, leaving 16 bases between them. The germline CDR1 and CDR2 sequences are MDHEN and SYDVKM. The CDR3 has 18 residues. As DNA, the CDR3 is TGTGCCAGCAGTTTATCCCCACCCTTTAAGCACTCCTACAATGAGCAGTTCTTC. Protein: CASSLSPPFKHSYNEQFF.

This clone has just one count. This sequence joins TRBV19 and TRBJ2-2; tentatively, D is TRBD2 (5 bases). Germline V gene sequence: CDR1 LNHDA, CDR2 SQIVND (reference sequence). Trimming cost V 7 bases and J 0 bases, with 12 bases left between them. The CDR3 contains 15 residues. The CDR3 here is CASTRAAPNTGELFF. CDR3 in DNA: TGTGCCAGTACCCGAGCGGCCCCGAACACCGGGGAGCTGTTTTTT.

The chain links TRBV10-3 to TRBJ1-1, with D possibly being TRBD1 (5 bases). This CDR3 comprises 14 residues. Trimming removed 1 base at V and 6 bases at J, with 12 bases between. CDR1 ENHRY and CDR2 SYGVKD come from the germline V gene. CDR3 DNA: TGTGCCATCAGTGAGTTCGGGGGTCGGGCTGAAGCTTTCTTT. Translation: CAISEFGGRAEAFF.